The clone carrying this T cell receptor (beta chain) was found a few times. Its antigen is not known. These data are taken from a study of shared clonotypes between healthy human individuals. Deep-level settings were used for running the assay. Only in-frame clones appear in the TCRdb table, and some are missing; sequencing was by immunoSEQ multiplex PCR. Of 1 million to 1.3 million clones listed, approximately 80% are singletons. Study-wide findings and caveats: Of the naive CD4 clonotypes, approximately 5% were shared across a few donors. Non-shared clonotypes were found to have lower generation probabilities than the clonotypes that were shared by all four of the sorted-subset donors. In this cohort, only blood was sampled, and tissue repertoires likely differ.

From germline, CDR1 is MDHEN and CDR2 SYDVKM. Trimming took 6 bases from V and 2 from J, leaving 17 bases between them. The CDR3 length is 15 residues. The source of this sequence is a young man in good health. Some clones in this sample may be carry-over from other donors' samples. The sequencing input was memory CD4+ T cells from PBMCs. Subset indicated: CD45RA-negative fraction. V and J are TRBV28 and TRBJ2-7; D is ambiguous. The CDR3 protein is CASSPNYQVTYEQYF. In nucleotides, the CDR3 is TGTGCCAGCAGCCCTAACTATCAGGTTACCTACGAGCAGTACTTC.